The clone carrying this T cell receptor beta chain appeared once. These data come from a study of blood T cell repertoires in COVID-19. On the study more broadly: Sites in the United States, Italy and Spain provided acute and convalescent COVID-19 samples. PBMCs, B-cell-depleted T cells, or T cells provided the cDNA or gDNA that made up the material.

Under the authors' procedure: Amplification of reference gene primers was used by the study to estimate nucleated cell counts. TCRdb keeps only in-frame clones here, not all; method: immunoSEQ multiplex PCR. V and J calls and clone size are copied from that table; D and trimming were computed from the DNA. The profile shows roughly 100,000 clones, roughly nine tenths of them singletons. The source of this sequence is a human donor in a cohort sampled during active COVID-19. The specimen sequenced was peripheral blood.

The CDR3 DNA is TGTGCCACCAAGGAGAAGACAGGGATAACCTACGAGCAGTACTTC. It codes for CATKEKTGITYEQYF. V gene TRBV15 combines with J gene TRBJ2-7; TRBD1 matches at 7 bases. The length of the CDR3 is 15 residues. Germline V lookup: CDR1 LNHNV, CDR2 YYDKDF (reference sequence). After removal of 7 bases from V and 2 bases from J, the junction contained 11 bases not matched to a gene.